A single T cell receptor beta chain is shown here with its context. Its antigen is currently not known. No quality values exist for individual bases; no much larger clone is one base distant. Genomic DNA underwent TCRB CDR3 sequencing using the immunoSEQ assay. Turning to the authors' computational methods: Only a few patient CD8+ clones larger than 1% matched published virus-specific TCRB sequences when compared against them. The analyses included only productive TCRB rearrangements. Clonality was calculated as a Shannon entropy-based productive clonality index, and a clone was defined by a unique TCRB CDR3 sequence. Repertoire overlap for a pair of samples was computed from each clone's template counts relative to total templates per sample. Flow cytometry-measured V-gene usage correlated with V-gene usage from TCRB sequencing, with a Spearman r of roughly 0.61. Imported from immuneACCESS, the table was reduced by TCRdb to in-frame sequences with V and J called. These copies leave out some clones; in studies compared against another copy, an unresolved V gene accounts for under half, and the cause of the remainder is not known. Clonal size and the V and J genes are those of that table, whereas D and trimming came from the DNA. This sample lists around 21,000 clones; about four fifths were detected once. 11% of the sample comes from the top ten.

These data belong to a study of somatic mutations in cytotoxic T cells in rheumatoid arthritis (dated by TCRdb to 2016 to 2017). Describing the broader study: Before any treatment started and right after they were diagnosed, patients gave peripheral blood samples (approximately 27 ml EDTA). TCRB deep sequencing covered about 60 patients with rheumatoid arthritis along with 15 to 25 healthy controls. Median age was essentially the same in the patient group and the control group. The study asked whether expanded CD8+ T-cell clones in newly diagnosed, untreated rheumatoid arthritis carry somatic mutations, and used TCRB deep sequencing to characterize clonality. Sorted V beta1+ cells also underwent TCRB sequencing, and some V beta antibody-stained T-cell populations were flow-sorted at nearly 100% purity on a FACSAria II or Sony SH800.

V is cut by 6 bases and J by 5 bases, and the space between the germline ends is 13 bases. Its CDR3 holds 13 amino acids, cysteine through phenylalanine. Of the read, only the CDR3 DNA is kept; its 39 bases are in frame from base 1. In the germline V gene, CDR1 corresponds to ENHRY and CDR2 to SYGVKD. Broad study findings and their caveats: Rheumatoid arthritis patients and age-matched healthy controls did not significantly differ in CD8+ T-cell clonality. Healthy controls showed no age-related increase in CD8+ clonality, whereas patients did (Spearman r of about 0.52). The slight TRBV07 underrepresentation in patients was not adjusted for multiple comparisons. Viral specificity could not be ruled out by absence from virus-specific databases, and the antigen targets of the expanded CD8+ clones remained unknown. In about an eighth of the roughly 65 patients the largest CD8+ clone exceeded 20% of CD8+ cells, and several identical CD8+ TCRB sequences were shared between blood and synovial fluid.

Flow cytometry confirmed the purity of CD4+ and CD8+ cells that had been isolated by positive magnetic bead selection on an AutoMACS. Initial screening for clonal expansions relied on flow cytometry with a TCR V beta antibody panel, after which sorted CD8+ fractions underwent TCRB deep sequencing for characterization. Isolation of peripheral blood mononuclear cells was done through Ficoll-Paque PLUS density gradient separation. Using Nucleospin Tissue or Tissue XS kits, DNA was extracted from CD4-enriched, CD8-enriched or PBMC samples, with quantification by a Qubit 2.0 fluorometer. The sequencing input was CD8+ T cells sorted from blood. The chain joins TRBV10-3 to TRBJ2-5; the D segment might be TRBD1 or TRBD2, since each matches 5 bases. The sequence derives from an adult with rheumatoid arthritis. The DNA is as follows: TGTGCCATCAGCCCCGAGAGGGGTGAGACCCAGTACTTC. This translates into CAISPERGETQYF.